The 28 T cell receptor beta chains below come from one sample, sequenced in a study of molecular identifiers for immune sequencing clone quantification. TCRdb passed the PCR reads through MiXCR, listing each CDR3 protein once. The sample lists about 640,000 distinct CDR3 sequences, 20% occurring once. Sequencing used naive CD8+ T cells from blood, with Jurkat cell RNA spiked in. Noted subset: FACS-sorted CD8+CD4-CCR7+CD45RA+ naive T cells. The receptors shown here come from a human donor in good health. Some libraries in this study had Jurkat cell RNA spiked in.

The chain uses TRBV16 and TRBJ1-2; 10 positions agree with TRBD1. This CDR3 contains 16 residues. Losses at the gene ends were 3 bases for V and 2 bases for J; bases not matched to a gene: 6. The germline gives CDR1 KGHSY, CDR2 FQNENV. The CDR3 sequence: CASSHQGTGDNYGYTF. CDR3 nucleotides: TGTGCCAGCAGCCACCAAGGGACAGGGGACAACTATGGCTACACCTTC.

This clonotype was seen at least ten times. V gene TRBV7-9 combines with J gene TRBJ2-7; the D is unclear. CDR3 length: 12 residues. CDR1 is SEHNR, CDR2 FQNEAQ, per germline (reference sequence). Trimming pared 1 base from V and 9 bases from J, leaving 10 bases between. The chain's CDR3 is CASSLDSEWQYF. The CDR3 nucleotides read TGTGCCAGCAGCTTAGACTCAGAATGGCAGTACTTC.

This clonotype was observed a handful of times. The chain links TRBV12-3 or TRBV12-4 to TRBJ2-3; D is unresolved. There are 13 residues in the CDR3. Deletions cut 6 bases from V and 2 bases from J, with 9 bases between. As DNA, the CDR3 is TGTGCCAGCAGCTCTGACACCACAGATACGCAGTATTTT. Translated: CASSSDTTDTQYF.

As concerns this clonotype: This may be a read error: a much more frequent sequence differs by one nucleotide. This chain connects TRBV3-1 to TRBJ2-5, with 14 bases fitting TRBD2. This CDR3 has 17 amino acids. The germline CDR1 and CDR2 sequences are LGHDT and YNNKEL (reference sequence). The CDR3 loop reads CASSPIGLAGGPETRYF. The CDR3 region has the DNA TGTGCCAGCAGCCCGATTGGACTAGCGGGGGGTCCCGAGACCCGGTACTTC.

This clonotype was seen at least ten times. The chain employs TRBV4-1 and TRBJ1-6, with a tentative D call TRBD1 (5 bases). The germline V gene has CDR1 MGHRA and CDR2 YSYEKL. V shed 0 bases and J shed 3 bases, with 12 bases lying between them. The CDR3 consists of 17 residues. As DNA, the CDR3 is TGCGCCAGCAGCCAAGAAGGACACGACTTCTATAATTCACCCCTCCACTTT. It yields the protein CASSQEGHDFYNSPLHF.

About this clonotype: This may arise from a read error, as a much more abundant clone is one base away. CDR3 in DNA: TGTGCCAGCAGCCCGTATAGCTACAATGAGCAGTTCTTC. Encoded protein: CASSPYSYNEQFF. The J gene is TRBJ2-1, the V gene TRBV6-5, with unresolved D. Germline values: CDR1 MNHEY, CDR2 SVGAGI. V dropped 6 bases and J dropped 3 bases, with 9 bases sitting between them. The CDR3 is made up of 13 amino acids.

This clonotype has at least ten counts. This sequence joins TRBV7-9 and TRBJ1-5; TRBD1 is a possible D gene (6 bases). The CDR3 has 17 residues. From germline, CDR1 is SEHNR and CDR2 FQNEAQ (reference sequence). V dropped 1 base and J dropped 0 bases, with 13 bases sitting between them. DNA of the CDR3: TGTGCCAGCAGCTTAGTTGGAGGGGGATATAGCAATCAGCCCCAGCATTTT. Amino acids: CASSLVGGGYSNQPQHF.

The table lists this clonotype with many counts. This rearrangement joins TRBV11-2 to TRBJ2-7; possibly TRBD1 or TRBD2 for D (6 bases each). The germline gives CDR1 SGHAT, CDR2 FQNNGV. The CDR3 is 15 amino acids. Trimming took off 5 bases at V and 1 base at J, with 15 bases between the two ends. CDR3 in DNA: TGTGCCAGCAGCCCGCCCTGGGGGGCGTCCTACGAGCAGTACTTC. Its translation: CASSPPWGASYEQYF.

In regard to this clonotype: A clone one base away is much larger, so this may be a read error. This chain connects TRBV5-6 to TRBJ1-6; tentatively, D is TRBD1 (5 bases). Germline assignment: CDR1 SGHDT and CDR2 YYEEEE. This CDR3 has 15 amino acids. The CDR3 DNA sequence: TGTGCCGGCAGCTTGGTCAGGGCTCCGAATTCACCCCTCCACTTT. Translated: CAGSLVRAPNSPLHF.

The sample holds many counts of this clonotype. This sequence joins TRBV7-9 and TRBJ2-3; 8 bases map to TRBD2. Germline V lookup: CDR1 SEHNR, CDR2 FQNEAQ (reference sequence). V gave up 3 bases and J gave up 2 bases; unmatched junction bases: 7. The CDR3 runs 16 residues. CDR3 nucleotide sequence: TGTGCCAGCAGCTTGGGCGGGAGGTATACCACAGATACGCAGTATTTT. It translates to CASSLGGRYTTDTQYF.

This clonotype was observed at least ten times. The rearrangement uses TRBV29-1 and TRBJ2-2, with D perhaps TRBD1 (5 bases). The germline V and J ends were trimmed by 7 bases and 1 base, with 10 bases remaining between them. From germline, CDR1 is SQVTM and CDR2 ANQGSEA. The CDR3 is 13 residues long. The CDR3 region has the DNA TGCAGCGCACCCAGGGAGAACACCGGGGAGCTGTTTTTT. Protein product: CSAPRENTGELFF.

Notes on this clonotype: Being one base from a much bigger clone, this may be a read error. This rearrangement joins TRBV6-1 to TRBJ2-7; D may be TRBD1 (6 bases). Germline CDR1 is MNHNS and CDR2 is SASEGT. The CDR3 has 15 amino acids. CDR3 bases: TGTGCCAGCGGTGAAAAGGACAGACTTTCTAACGAGCAGTACTTC. It codes for CASGEKDRLSNEQYF.

About this clonotype: Possible read error: a much larger clone is one base away. J is TRBJ2-7 and V is TRBV27, with 10 bases fitting TRBD1. CDR3 length equals 15 residues. The germline CDR1 and CDR2 sequences are MNHEY and SMNVEV (reference sequence). CDR3 sequence (DNA): TGTGCCGGCAGTCAGTGGACAGGGGGGTCGGACGAGCAGTACTTC. Its translation: CAGSQWTGGSDEQYF.

In regard to this clonotype: A much larger clone sits a single nucleotide away, making a read error possible. This sequence joins TRBV28 and TRBJ2-7; weak D call: TRBD2 (6 bases). V was trimmed by 3 bases and J by 6 bases, leaving 12 bases between them. The CDR3 has 13 residues. Germline V gene lookup returns CDR1 MDHEN and CDR2 SYDVKM. In DNA, the CDR3 is TGTGCCAGCAGTTTTATCGTCGGGGGCGAGCAGTACTTC. Its protein is CASSFIVGGEQYF.

This clonotype was counted between two and nine times. This chain joins TRBV19 and TRBJ2-5, with 7 bases lining up with TRBD2. This CDR3 is built from 15 residues. Unmatched junction bases numbered 9, after V lost 4 bases and J lost 4 bases. The germline V gene has CDR1 LNHDA and CDR2 SQIVND (reference sequence). The CDR3 loop is CASSTFGLGGETQYF. Written as DNA, the CDR3 is TGTGCCAGTAGTACTTTCGGACTAGGTGGAGAGACCCAGTACTTC.

This clonotype has a count of ten or more. This sequence joins TRBV7-9 and TRBJ2-5, with 9 bases lining up with TRBD2. V gave up 1 base and J gave up 4 bases; unmatched junction bases: 7. The length of the CDR3 is 16 residues. CDR1 and CDR2 (germline): SEHNR, FQNEAQ (reference sequence). The CDR3 loop is CASSLERGAVLETQYF. The CDR3 DNA reads as TGTGCCAGCAGCTTAGAGCGGGGGGCCGTTTTAGAGACCCAGTACTTC.

The CDR3: CASSQDPPPAGGTDTQYF. The CDR3 nucleotides are TGCGCCAGCAGCCAAGATCCCCCTCCAGCGGGGGGCACAGATACGCAGTATTTT. The rearrangement joins TRBV4-1 to TRBJ2-3; 8 bases map to TRBD2. The CDR3 spans 18 residues. The V and J ends lost 0 bases and 1 base, in that order; junction bases with no gene match: 9. Germline lookup yields CDR1 MGHRA and CDR2 YSYEKL.

Remarks on this clonotype: A single base separates this from a much larger clone, so it may be a read error. J is TRBJ1-1 and V is TRBV20-1, with D hard to call. CDR1 DFQATT and CDR2 SNEGSKA come from the germline V gene (reference sequence). The CDR3 runs 15 residues. The CDR3 sequence is CNARTFRTGVTEAFF. The CDR3 nucleotides are TGCAATGCTAGGACCTTTAGGACGGGAGTCACTGAAGCTTTCTTT.

This clonotype was counted a few times. The chain recombines TRBV11-3 with TRBJ2-1; possibly TRBD2 for D (5 bases). CDR1 and CDR2 (germline): SGHNT, YENEEA. Deletions cut 0 bases from V and 4 bases from J, with 10 bases between. This CDR3 is 15 amino acids long. CDR3 in DNA: TGTGCCAGCAGCTTAGATCCGGGGTGGTACAATGAGCAGTTCTTC. Its translation: CASSLDPGWYNEQFF.

As regards this clonotype: A read error may explain this, as a much larger clone is one base away. V gene TRBV30 combines with J gene TRBJ2-1, with 7 positions matching TRBD2. CDR1 GTSNPN and CDR2 SVGIG come from the germline V gene (reference sequence). There are 15 residues in the CDR3. V was clipped by 0 bases and J by 9 bases; unmatched bases: 11. CDR3 in DNA: TGTGCCTGGAGTGTTGGACTAGACCCCCTGCCTGAGCAGTTCTTC. Translation gives CAWSVGLDPLPEQFF.

The chain is built from TRBV4-1 and TRBJ1-2; D remains ambiguous. Per germline, CDR1 MGHRA and CDR2 YSYEKL. V lost 4 bases to trimming and J lost 3 bases, with 21 bases between them. The CDR3 covers 17 residues. Here the CDR3 DNA reads TGCGCCAGCAGCCCTATGAATCCTCTAGCTTTCGACTATGGCTACACCTTC. Its translation: CASSPMNPLAFDYGYTF.

This clonotype occurred many times. The chain links TRBV6-5 to TRBJ2-2, with 13 bases matching TRBD2. The CDR3 has 18 amino acids. Per germline, CDR1 MNHEY and CDR2 SVGAGI. The ends lost 2 bases at V and 0 bases at J; junction bases unmatched: 3. This CDR3 reads CASSYRTSGGPNTGELFF. The CDR3 coding sequence is TGTGCCAGCAGTTACCGGACTAGCGGGGGCCCGAACACCGGGGAGCTGTTTTTT.

Worth noting for this clonotype: No conserved phenylalanine or tryptophan ends this CDR3, so it is likely a read error. The J gene is TRBJ2-7, the V gene TRBV5-6, with D maybe TRBD1 (6 bases). V was shortened by 2 bases and J by 3 bases, with 9 bases between the two germline ends. This CDR3 contains 13 residues. Germline V gene sequence: CDR1 SGHDT, CDR2 YYEEEE. CDR3 sequence: CASSFTGNYEQYS. CDR3 coding DNA: TGTGCCAGCAGCTTCACAGGGAACTACGAGCAGTACTCC.

This clonotype has a count of ten or more. The chain employs TRBV29-1 and TRBJ1-2; D gene ambiguous. Trimming stripped 0 bases from V and 1 base from J, with 9 bases between. The CDR3 runs to 14 residues. The germline CDR1 and CDR2 sequences are SQVTM and ANQGSEA. The CDR3 region is CSVEDREVNYGYTF. CDR3 in DNA: TGCAGCGTTGAAGATCGAGAGGTTAACTATGGCTACACCTTC.

This clonotype came up many times. The chain joins TRBV19 to TRBJ2-3; TRBD1 matches 7 bases. Trimming removed 3 bases from V and 5 bases from J; junction bases left unmatched: 5. Germline CDR1 and CDR2: LNHDA and SQIVND (reference sequence). This CDR3 is 14 amino acids long. The CDR3 DNA sequence: TGTGCCAGTAGTATCGGGCAGGGGGTAGATACGCAGTATTTT. Residues: CASSIGQGVDTQYF.

As concerns this clonotype: The germline gene is not matched at one end of the junction; a read error may be the cause. The chain recombines TRBV7-7 with TRBJ2-7; 7 positions agree with TRBD1. Per germline, CDR1 SSHAT and CDR2 FNYEAQ (reference sequence). The CDR3 runs to 15 residues. The CDR3 DNA follows: TGTACCAGCAGCTTAGCGCCTGGGACAGCCTACGAGCAGTACTTC. This gives the protein CTSSLAPGTAYEQYF.

This clonotype came up many times. The gene calls are TRBV12-3 or TRBV12-4 and TRBJ2-5; D gene ambiguous. V was shortened by 4 bases and J by 1 base, with 10 bases between the two germline ends. This CDR3 is built from 14 residues. CDR3 DNA sequence: TGTGCCAGCAGTTCCCAGGCGACCCAAGAGACCCAGTACTTC. Amino acid sequence: CASSSQATQETQYF.

Ten or more counts support this clonotype. The chain employs TRBV7-9 and TRBJ2-3; the D is unclear. The V gene's germline CDR1 is SEHNR and CDR2 FQNEAQ (reference sequence). This CDR3 has 16 amino acids. Deletions cut 5 bases from V and 0 bases from J, with 15 bases between. In nucleotides, the CDR3 is TGTGCCAGCAGCCTTAGTCGCGGAGTAAGCACAGATACGCAGTATTTT. Translating it yields CASSLSRGVSTDTQYF.